This T cell receptor (beta chain) was found in a study of T-cell reconstitution after alpha-beta-depleted transplantation in children (dated by TCRdb to the mid-2010s). Looking at the study overall: Using TCR repertoire profiling, the study followed T-cell immune reconstitution in a quantitative way in children after TCRalphabeta/CD19-depleted allogeneic hematopoietic cell transplantation.

The library was made by PCR. Sequencing instrument: Illumina HiSeq 2500. TCR library preparation used molecular barcoding, with unique molecular identifiers applied to normalize quantification of the TCRbeta repertoire. The public reads were quality trimmed at Q25 with fastp and then assembled into clones with MiXCR by TCRdb, keeping productive beta chains. A single entry per CDR3 protein holds the most common genes and DNA from its merged rows. Within this sample are more than 250,000 distinct CDR3 sequences, with approximately 9.8% of them counted one time only. Over 9.5% of the sample comes from the top ten. V loses 4 bases at its end and J loses 6 bases; junction bases beyond the gene matches: 3. The CDR3 spans 14 residues, from the cysteine through the phenylalanine. Only CDR3 DNA remains: 42 bases, in frame from the first base. The CDR1 and CDR2 encoded by the germline V gene (reference sequence) are LNHDA and SQIVND.

A note on this clonotype: The target of this receptor is not known. Qualities for individual bases were not recorded, and no much larger clone is one base off.

The rearranged chain carries TRBV19 and TRBJ2-1, with 10 junctional bases fitting TRBD2. Sequencing was performed on PBMCs from the stem cell graft donor, taken from the stem cell graft. This TCR was recovered from a human donor who donated a stem cell graft to a child with SCID. The DNA sequence is as follows: TGTGCCAGTAGTAGGCGACTAGCGGGCAATGAGCAGTTCTTC. The translation is CASSRRLAGNEQFF.